This T cell receptor beta chain came from a study of blood T cell repertoires in COVID-19. As for the study in general: The samples span acute and convalescent COVID-19 from the United States, Italy and Spain. Nucleic acid was either cDNA or gDNA, and it came from T cells, B-cell-depleted T cells, or PBMCs.

Recruited during active infection, patients (from Seattle) were subsequently followed longitudinally. In the authors' methods: Amplified reference gene primers provided the basis for estimating nucleated cell counts. Sequencing used immunoSEQ multiplex PCR; TCRdb keeps in-frame clones, though not all of them. That table supplies the V and J calls and clone size; D and trimming were determined from the DNA. The repertoire holds 15,000 to 20,000 clones, with around 77% as singletons. The clonotype comes from a man in his 70s with COVID-19, enrolled during active disease. Sequenced material: peripheral blood.

The CDR3, as DNA: TGTGCCAGCAGTAAAGGTACTAGCGGGAGCGGCTATGAGCAGTTCTTC. It is translated as CASSKGTSGSGYEQFF. The J gene is TRBJ2-1, the V gene TRBV2, with 11 bases lining up with TRBD2. The CDR3 extends over 16 amino acids. Per germline, CDR1 SNHLY and CDR2 FYNNEI. Trimming cost V 5 bases and J 8 bases; bases outside gene matches: 11.